Shown below are 14 T cell receptor beta chains from a single sample sequenced in a study of cytomegalovirus exposure and HLA in healthy donors. With 60 Vbeta and 13 Jbeta primers, the PCR was carried out. Clones were sequenced by immunoSEQ multiplex PCR, and TCRdb holds only the in-frame ones, with some missing. Among about 86,000 clones listed, 74% were seen once. Sequenced material: PBMCs. The origin of the receptors is a woman aged 45 to 65 in good health and CMV-seropositive.

This clone was seen only once. CDR3 protein: CASSQEGPRGYTF. Written as DNA, the CDR3 is TGTGCCAGCAGCCAAGAGGGGCCGAGGGGCTACACCTTC. V is TRBV14 and J is TRBJ1-2; perhaps TRBD1 as D (5 bases). Germline CDR1 SGHDN, CDR2 FVKESK. CDR3 length equals 13 residues. The V and J ends lost 0 bases and 8 bases respectively, with 10 bases between them.

This sequence joins TRBV7-8 and TRBJ2-1; TRBD2 matches at 10 bases. The CDR3 contains 16 residues. Germline V gene data show CDR1 as SGHVS and CDR2 as FQNEAQ. Germline trimming cut 2 bases from V and 6 bases from J; bases unmatched to any gene: 7. CDR3: CASSLWLAGVPNEQFF. CDR3 DNA: TGTGCCAGCAGCTTATGGCTAGCGGGAGTTCCCAATGAGCAGTTCTTC.

The chain carries TRBV28 and TRBJ2-3; TRBD1 might be the D (6 bases). The germline CDR1 and CDR2 sequences are MDHEN and SYDVKM. The CDR3 totals 13 residues. Trimming left V 4 bases short and J 8 bases short, with 13 bases between. CDR3 in amino acids: CASSSTGPGTQYF. CDR3 nucleotides: TGTGCCAGCAGTTCGACAGGTCCCGGTACGCAGTATTTT. Combining the CDR3 with reference TRBV28 and TRBJ2-3 gives the whole variable domain DVKVTQSSRYLVKRTGEKVFLECVQDMDHENMFWYRQDPGLGLRLIYFSYDVKMKEKGDIPEGYSVSREKKERFSLILESASTNQTSMYLCASSSTGPGTQYFGPGTRLTVL.

The CDR3 DNA reads as TGTGCCAGCAGCCCAATCCGGGACACCAGCTATGGCTACACCTTC. Its translation is CASSPIRDTSYGYTF. The chain joins TRBV11-2 to TRBJ1-2; the D gene is possibly TRBD1 (6 bases). V dropped 5 bases and J dropped 4 bases, with 17 bases sitting between them. Germline V gene lookup returns CDR1 SGHAT and CDR2 FQNNGV. The length of the CDR3 is 15 residues. Variable domain in full (rest from reference TRBV11-2 and TRBJ1-2): EAGVAQSPRYKIIEKRQSVAFWCNPISGHATLYWYQQILGQGPKLLIQFQNNGVVDDSQLPKDRFSAERLKGVDSTLKIQPAKLEDSAVYLCASSPIRDTSYGYTFGSGTRLTVV.

This clone was seen once. In nucleotides, the CDR3 is TGTGCCAGCAGTTACCATGGACAGACTCACTATGGCTACACCTTC. Its protein is CASSYHGQTHYGYTF. The chain recombines TRBV28 with TRBJ1-2; possible D gene TRBD1, 6 bases. CDR1 and CDR2 (germline): MDHEN, SYDVKM. Trimming left V 4 bases short and J 3 bases short, with 15 bases between. The CDR3 runs 15 residues.

The rearrangement joins TRBV4-2 to TRBJ2-2, with D maybe TRBD1 (6 bases). This CDR3 has 21 amino acids. CDR1 is LGHNA, CDR2 YNFKEQ, per germline. V shed 2 bases and J shed 3 bases, with 28 bases lying between them. The CDR3 coding sequence is TGTGCCAGCAGCCAATTCCCGGCGAGAAAGGGGGTGGGTTCGGACACCGGGGAGCTGTTTTTT. Translation: CASSQFPARKGVGSDTGELFF.

This clone was picked up a small number of times. The J gene is TRBJ1-1, the V gene TRBV9; tentative D call: TRBD1 (5 bases). V shed 8 bases and J shed 8 bases, with 22 bases lying between them. This CDR3 is 14 amino acids long. Germline lookup yields CDR1 SGDLS and CDR2 YYNGEE. This CDR3 is CASGSGGGLPEAFF. In nucleotides, the CDR3 is TGTGCCAGTGGGAGCGGTGGGGGACTGCCAGAAGCTTTCTTT.

The V and J genes are TRBV5-1 and TRBJ2-7, with no clear D. The CDR3 extends over 15 amino acids. Germline V gene sequence: CDR1 SGHRS, CDR2 YFSETQ. Trimming took 4 bases from V and 2 from J, leaving 16 bases between them. The DNA for the CDR3 is TGCGCCAGCAGCGTTCTTCCAGGTTGGACCTACGAGCAGTACTTC. Encoded protein: CASSVLPGWTYEQYF.

The chain joins TRBV28 to TRBJ1-5; TRBD1 matches at 8 bases. Germline loops: CDR1 MDHEN, CDR2 SYDVKM. This CDR3 contains 16 residues. V was pared by 7 bases and J by 7 bases, with 15 bases of the junction left unmatched. The CDR3 loop reads CASNLTGERMRQPQHF. DNA for the CDR3: TGTGCCAGCAATTTGACAGGGGAGAGGATGAGACAGCCCCAGCATTTT.

This rearrangement joins TRBV2 to TRBJ2-1; 13 positions match TRBD2. CDR1 and CDR2 from the germline V gene are SNHLY and FYNNEI. This CDR3 is built from 20 residues. Trimming took 6 bases from V and 6 from J; bases not matched to a gene: 20. The CDR3 nucleotides are TGTGCCAGCAGAGTAGCGGGGGGGACTAGCGGGAACCGTGAACTCAATGAGCAGTTCTTC. This encodes CASRVAGGTSGNRELNEQFF.

This clone appeared once. The rearrangement joins TRBV2 to TRBJ2-1; 7 bases align to TRBD1. The J segment lost 7 bases and the V segment lost 6 bases, leaving 6 bases of the junction unmatched. The CDR3 has 13 amino acids. Germline V gives CDR1 SNHLY, CDR2 FYNNEI. The chain's CDR3 is CASSRDSVNEQFF. The CDR3 DNA follows: TGTGCCAGCAGCCGGGACAGCGTAAATGAGCAGTTCTTC.

The chain is built from TRBV5-4 and TRBJ2-1, with D maybe TRBD1 (6 bases). Between the trimmed V and J ends, which lost 0 bases and 1 base, there was a span of 8 bases. Germline V CDR1 and CDR2: SGHNT, YYREEE (reference sequence). The CDR3 runs 15 residues. The CDR3 loop reads CASSLAGTSYNEQFF. The CDR3 nucleotides read TGTGCCAGCAGCTTGGCAGGGACATCCTACAATGAGCAGTTCTTC.

This clone was seen only a few times. This rearrangement joins TRBV5-6 to TRBJ1-4; 9 bases align to TRBD1. Germline CDR1 is SGHDT and CDR2 is YYEEEE. Germline trimming cut 6 bases from V and 4 bases from J; bases unmatched to any gene: 1. The CDR3 runs to 13 residues. CDR3 in DNA: TGTGCCAGCATGGACAGGGGTAATGAAAAACTGTTTTTT. Amino acids: CASMDRGNEKLFF.

This clone occurred a few times. The chain is built from TRBV6-5 and TRBJ1-5, with 8 nucleotides matching TRBD1. Germline-derived CDR1 and CDR2 are MNHEY and SVGAGI. CDR3 length equals 13 residues. With 6 bases clipped from V and 6 bases from J, the junction kept 4 bases outside the gene matches. CDR3: CASRQGVTQPQHF. In DNA form, the CDR3 reads TGTGCCAGCAGACAGGGGGTAACTCAGCCCCAGCATTTT.